A few counts support the clone carrying this T cell receptor beta chain. Its antigen is as yet unknown. TCRdb re-called the RT-PCR reads through MiXCR, storing one row per CDR3 protein. The table includes 250,000 to 350,000 distinct CDR3 sequences, roughly 22% detected once. This record comes from a study of response to subunit inactivated influenza vaccine. Overall study results and limits: Few new T cells, the authors suggested, are recruited by each seasonal influenza vaccination.

There are 15 residues in the CDR3. V was clipped by 6 bases and J by 7 bases; unmatched bases: 9. The sequence was collected from a man aged 45 to 70 who received an inactivated influenza vaccine. The V and J genes are TRBV12-3 or TRBV12-4 and TRBJ1-6; 7 positions match TRBD1. The source was PBMCs from blood, collected about 19 months after vaccination. The CDR3 nucleotides are TGTGCCAGCAGCATAGGCAGGGGGTCCAATTCACCCCTCCACTTT. This sequence encodes CASSIGRGSNSPLHF.